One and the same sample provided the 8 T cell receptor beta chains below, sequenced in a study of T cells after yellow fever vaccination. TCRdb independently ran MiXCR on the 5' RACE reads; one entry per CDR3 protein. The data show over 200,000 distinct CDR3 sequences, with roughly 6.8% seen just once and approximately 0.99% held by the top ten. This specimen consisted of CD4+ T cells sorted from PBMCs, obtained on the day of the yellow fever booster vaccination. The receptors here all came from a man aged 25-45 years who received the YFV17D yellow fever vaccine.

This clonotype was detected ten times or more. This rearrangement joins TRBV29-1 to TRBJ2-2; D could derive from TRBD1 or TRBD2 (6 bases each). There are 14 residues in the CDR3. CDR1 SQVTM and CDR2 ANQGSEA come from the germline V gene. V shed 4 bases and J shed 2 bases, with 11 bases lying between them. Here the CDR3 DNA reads TGCAGCGTTGTTGGCGGGACAAACACCGGGGAGCTGTTTTTT. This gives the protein CSVVGGTNTGELFF.

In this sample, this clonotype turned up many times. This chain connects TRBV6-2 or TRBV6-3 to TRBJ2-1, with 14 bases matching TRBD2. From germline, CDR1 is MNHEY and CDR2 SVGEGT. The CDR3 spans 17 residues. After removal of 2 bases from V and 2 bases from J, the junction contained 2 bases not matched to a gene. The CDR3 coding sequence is TGTGCCAGCAGTTACGAGGGACTAGCGGGAGCCTACAATGAGCAGTTCTTC. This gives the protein CASSYEGLAGAYNEQFF.

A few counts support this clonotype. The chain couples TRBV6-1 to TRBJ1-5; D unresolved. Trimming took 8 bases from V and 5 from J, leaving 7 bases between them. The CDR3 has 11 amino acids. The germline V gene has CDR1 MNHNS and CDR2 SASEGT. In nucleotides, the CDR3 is TGTGCCAGCGGCGCGGATCAGCCCCAGCATTTT. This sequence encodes CASGADQPQHF.

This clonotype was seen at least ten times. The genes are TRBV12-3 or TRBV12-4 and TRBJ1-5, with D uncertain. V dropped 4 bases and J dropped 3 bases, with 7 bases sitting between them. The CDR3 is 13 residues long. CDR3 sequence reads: CASSWAYNQPQHF. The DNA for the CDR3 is TGTGCCAGCAGTTGGGCCTACAATCAGCCCCAGCATTTT.

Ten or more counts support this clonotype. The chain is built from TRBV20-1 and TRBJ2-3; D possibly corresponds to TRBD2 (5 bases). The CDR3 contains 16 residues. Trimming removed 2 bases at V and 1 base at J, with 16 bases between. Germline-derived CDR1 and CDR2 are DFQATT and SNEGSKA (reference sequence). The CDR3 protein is CSARPDQEVGTDTQYF. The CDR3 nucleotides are TGCAGTGCTAGACCCGACCAGGAGGTGGGCACAGATACGCAGTATTTT.

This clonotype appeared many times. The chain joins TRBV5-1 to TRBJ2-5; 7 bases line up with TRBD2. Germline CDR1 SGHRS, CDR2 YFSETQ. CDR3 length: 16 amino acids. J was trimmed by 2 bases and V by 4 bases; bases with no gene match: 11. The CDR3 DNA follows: TGCGCCAGCAGCACCTTAGCGGGCAGCTTTCAAGAGACCCAGTACTTC. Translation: CASSTLAGSFQETQYF.

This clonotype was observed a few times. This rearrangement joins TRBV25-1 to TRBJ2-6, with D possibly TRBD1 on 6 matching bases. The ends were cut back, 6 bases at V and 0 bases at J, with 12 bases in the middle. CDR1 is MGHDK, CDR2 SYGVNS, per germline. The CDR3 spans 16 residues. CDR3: CASRPSDSSGANVLTF. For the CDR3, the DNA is TGTGCCAGCAGACCATCGGACAGCTCTGGGGCCAACGTCCTGACTTTC.

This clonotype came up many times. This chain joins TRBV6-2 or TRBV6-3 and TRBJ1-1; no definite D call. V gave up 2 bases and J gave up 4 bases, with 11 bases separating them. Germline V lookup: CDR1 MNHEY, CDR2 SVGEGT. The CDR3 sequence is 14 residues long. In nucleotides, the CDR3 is TGTGCCAGCAGTTACGAGCGGGTGGGCACTGAAGCTTTCTTT. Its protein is CASSYERVGTEAFF.